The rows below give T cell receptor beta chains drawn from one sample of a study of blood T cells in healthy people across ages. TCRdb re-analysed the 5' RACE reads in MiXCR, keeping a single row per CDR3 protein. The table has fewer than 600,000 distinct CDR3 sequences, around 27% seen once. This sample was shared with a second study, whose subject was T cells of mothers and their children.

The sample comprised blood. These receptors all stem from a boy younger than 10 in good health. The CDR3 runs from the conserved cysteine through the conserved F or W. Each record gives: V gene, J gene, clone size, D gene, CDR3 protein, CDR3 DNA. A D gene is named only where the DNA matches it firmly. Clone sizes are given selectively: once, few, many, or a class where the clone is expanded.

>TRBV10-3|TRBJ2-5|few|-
CAISEGREQYF
TGTGCCATCAGTGAGGGACGGGAGCAGTACTTC
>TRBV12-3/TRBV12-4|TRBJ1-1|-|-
CASSLTRAGPYTEAFF
TGTGCCAGCAGTTTAACCCGGGCAGGACCGTACACTGAAGCTTTCTTT
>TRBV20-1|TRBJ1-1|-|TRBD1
CSARSGGWSTEAFF
TGCAGTGCTAGATCAGGGGGGTGGAGCACTGAAGCTTTCTTT
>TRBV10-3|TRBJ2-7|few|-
CAIGDTVEQYF
TGTGCCATCGGGGATACCGTCGAGCAGTACTTC
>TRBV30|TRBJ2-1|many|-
CAWSPRIGQFF
TGTGCCTGGAGTCCCCGTATAGGGCAGTTCTTC
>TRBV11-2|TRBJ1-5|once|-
CASSFGLPPGTQHF
TGTGCCAGCAGCTTTGGACTACCGCCAGGTACGCAGCATTTT
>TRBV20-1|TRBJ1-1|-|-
CSAQRSNTEAFF
TGCAGTGCACAGCGGAGCAACACTGAAGCTTTCTTT
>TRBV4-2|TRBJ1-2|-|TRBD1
CASSQALGQGANYGYTF
TGTGCCAGCAGCCAAGCCCTCGGACAGGGGGCGAACTATGGCTACACCTTC
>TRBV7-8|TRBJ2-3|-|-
CASSPRGSFSTDTQYF
TGTGCCAGCAGCCCCCGTGGTAGCTTTAGCACAGATACGCAGTATTTT
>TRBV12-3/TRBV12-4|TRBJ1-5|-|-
CASSLRVNQPQHF
TGTGCCAGCAGCCTAAGGGTGAATCAGCCCCAGCATTTT
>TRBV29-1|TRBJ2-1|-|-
CSTGTDYNEQFF
TGCAGCACTGGGACGGACTACAATGAGCAGTTCTTC
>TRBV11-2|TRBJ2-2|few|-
CASSSPIHSVNTGELFF
TGTGCCAGCAGCTCACCGATCCACTCGGTAAACACCGGGGAGCTGTTTTTT
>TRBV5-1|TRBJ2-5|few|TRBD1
CASSSHRGETQYF
TGCGCCAGCAGCTCGCACAGGGGGGAGACCCAGTACTTC
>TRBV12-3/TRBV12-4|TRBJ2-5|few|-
CASSPYRGGETQYF
TGTGCCAGCAGTCCCTACAGGGGGGGAGAGACCCAGTACTTC
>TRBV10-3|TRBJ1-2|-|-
CAISSDPTQINYGYTF
TGTGCCATCAGCAGTGATCCGACACAAATTAACTATGGCTACACCTTC
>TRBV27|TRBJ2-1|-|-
CASSMGRLQFF
TGTGCCAGCAGCATGGGGAGACTTCAGTTCTTC
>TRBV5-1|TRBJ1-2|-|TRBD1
CASSPGPGGGYGYTF
TGCGCCAGCAGCCCTGGCCCAGGGGGCGGCTATGGCTACACCTTC
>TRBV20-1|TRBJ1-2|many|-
CSASKGKIDGYTF
TGCAGTGCTAGCAAAGGGAAGATCGATGGCTACACCTTC
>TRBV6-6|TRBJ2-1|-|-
CASSYQTQIGSYNEQFF
TGTGCCAGCAGTTACCAAACTCAAATAGGGTCCTACAATGAGCAGTTCTTC
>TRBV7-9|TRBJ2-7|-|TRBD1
CASSLGQGAGEQYF
TGTGCCAGCAGCCTGGGACAGGGAGCGGGTGAGCAGTACTTC
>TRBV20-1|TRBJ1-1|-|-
CSAEELSNTEAFF
TGCAGTGCTGAGGAGCTTTCGAACACTGAAGCTTTCTTT
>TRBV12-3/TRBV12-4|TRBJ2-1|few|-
CASSRVGGLSNEQFF
TGTGCCAGCAGTCGGGTCGGGGGCCTTAGCAATGAGCAGTTCTTC
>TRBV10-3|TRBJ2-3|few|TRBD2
CAITPGLGPGTDTQYF
TGTGCCATCACCCCGGGACTAGGCCCTGGCACAGATACGCAGTATTTT
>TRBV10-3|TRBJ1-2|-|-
CAISGEGPAGSYDYTF
TGTGCCATCAGTGGAGAAGGGCCTGCCGGGAGCTATGACTACACCTTC
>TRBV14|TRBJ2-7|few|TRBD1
CASSLRTGVFYEQYF
TGTGCCAGCAGCCTACGGACAGGGGTCTTCTACGAGCAGTACTTC
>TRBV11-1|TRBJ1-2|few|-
CASSLERGQPTGSPPPSYGYTF
TGTGCCAGCAGCTTAGAGAGAGGGCAACCGACAGGTTCCCCTCCCCCCTCATATGGCTACACCTTC
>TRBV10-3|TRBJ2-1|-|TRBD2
CAISESMTSGYNEQFF
TGTGCCATCAGTGAGTCAATGACTAGCGGTTACAATGAGCAGTTCTTC
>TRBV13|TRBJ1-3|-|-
CASSLENTIYF
TGTGCCAGCAGCTTGGAGAACACCATATATTTT
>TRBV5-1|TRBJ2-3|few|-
CASSSSQSYITDTQYF
TGCGCCAGCAGCTCATCACAGAGCTATATCACAGATACGCAGTATTTT
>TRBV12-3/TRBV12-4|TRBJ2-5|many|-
CASTRGETQYF
TGTGCCAGCACCCGGGGCGAGACCCAGTACTTC
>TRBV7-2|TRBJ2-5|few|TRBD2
CASSFGGALETQYF
TGTGCCAGCAGCTTCGGGGGGGCCTTAGAGACCCAGTACTTC
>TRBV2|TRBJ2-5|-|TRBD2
CASSVEGLAVQETQYF
TGTGCCAGCAGTGTTGAGGGACTAGCGGTCCAAGAGACCCAGTACTTC
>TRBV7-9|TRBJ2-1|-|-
CASSLEGEGYNEQFF
TGTGCCAGCAGCTTAGAGGGAGAGGGTTACAATGAGCAGTTCTTC
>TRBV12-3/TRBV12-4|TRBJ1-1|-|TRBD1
CAIPGQTNTEAFF
TGTGCCATCCCGGGACAGACGAACACTGAAGCTTTCTTT
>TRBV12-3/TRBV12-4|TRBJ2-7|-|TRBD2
CASSPRGPSGRPYEQYF
TGTGCCAGCAGCCCCCGGGGGCCTAGCGGGCGTCCCTACGAGCAGTACTTC
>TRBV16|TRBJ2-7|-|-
CASSQIGASEQYF
TGTGCCAGCAGCCAAATAGGGGCAAGCGAGCAGTACTTC
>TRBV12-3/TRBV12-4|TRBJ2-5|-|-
CASSFWGGEGETQYF
TGTGCCAGCAGTTTTTGGGGGGGCGAGGGAGAGACCCAGTACTTC
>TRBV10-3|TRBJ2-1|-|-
CAISEQGPAGGDEQFF
TGTGCCATCAGTGAACAGGGCCCTGCTGGGGGTGATGAGCAGTTCTTC
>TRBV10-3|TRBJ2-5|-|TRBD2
CAISDASGILETQYF
TGTGCCATCAGTGATGCTAGCGGGATCCTAGAGACCCAGTACTTC
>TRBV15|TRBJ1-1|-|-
CATSREALGFRVTEAFF
TGTGCCACCAGCAGAGAGGCATTAGGGTTCCGCGTCACTGAAGCTTTCTTT
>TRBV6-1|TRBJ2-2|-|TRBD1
CASSEAYLTGLHTGELFF
TGTGCCAGCAGTGAAGCCTACCTGACAGGGTTGCACACCGGGGAGCTGTTTTTT
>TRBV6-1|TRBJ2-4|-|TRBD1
CASSRDRGAKNIQYF
TGTGCCAGCAGCCGGGACAGGGGAGCCAAAAACATTCAGTACTTC
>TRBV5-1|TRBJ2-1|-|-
CASSLEGRPYNEQFF
TGCGCCAGCAGCTTGGAAGGACGGCCGTACAATGAGCAGTTCTTC
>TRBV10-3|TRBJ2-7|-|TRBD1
CAIRPGNRGYEQYF
TGTGCCATAAGACCGGGGAACAGGGGCTACGAGCAGTACTTC
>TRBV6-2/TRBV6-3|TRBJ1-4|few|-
CASSLRVRDENEKLFF
TGTGCCAGCAGTCTACGGGTCCGGGACGAGAATGAAAAACTGTTTTTT
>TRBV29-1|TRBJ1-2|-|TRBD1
CSVPQGAYGYTF
TGCAGCGTTCCACAGGGGGCCTATGGCTACACCTTC
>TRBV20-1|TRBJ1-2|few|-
CSASGRGGRDGYTF
TGCAGTGCAAGTGGGCGTGGGGGGCGGGATGGCTACACCTTC
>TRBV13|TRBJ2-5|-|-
CASATREETQYF
TGTGCCAGTGCGACTAGGGAAGAGACCCAGTACTTC
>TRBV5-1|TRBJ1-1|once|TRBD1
CASYPGTGTIEAFF
TGCGCCAGCTATCCCGGGACAGGCACCATCGAAGCTTTCTTT
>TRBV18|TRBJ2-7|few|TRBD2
CASSLGRAGEQYF
TGTGCCAGCTCACTCGGGAGGGCCGGCGAGCAGTACTTC
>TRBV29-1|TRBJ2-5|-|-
CSARRLDREETQYF
TGCAGCGCCCGGCGTCTGGATCGAGAAGAGACCCAGTACTTC
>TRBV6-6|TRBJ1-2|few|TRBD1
CASSYRAGGDYGYTF
TGTGCCAGCAGTTACAGGGCAGGGGGCGACTATGGCTACACCTTC
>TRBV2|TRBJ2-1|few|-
CASSTSGTEQFF
TGTGCCAGCAGTACCTCCGGGACCGAGCAGTTCTTC
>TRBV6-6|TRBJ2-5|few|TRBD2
CASGMGGGVQETQYF
TGTGCCAGCGGCATGGGGGGGGGAGTCCAAGAGACCCAGTACTTC
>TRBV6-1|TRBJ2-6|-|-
CASSGQWGTGSGANVLTF
TGTGCCAGCAGTGGCCAATGGGGTACAGGCTCTGGGGCCAACGTCCTGACTTTC